This T cell receptor beta chain was identified in a study of beta chain features in type 1 diabetes. Study in general: The study found patients and healthy donors alike in age, gender and cell yields.

Expressed TCRB transcripts were sequenced, since all the RNA that had been isolated was reverse transcribed. Survey-depth immunoSEQ sequencing was used for stem cell-like memory T cells. TCRdb keeps only in-frame clones here, not all; method: immunoSEQ multiplex PCR. The repertoire holds 50,000 or so clones, around 40% seen once, with approximately 0.13% in the top ten. As regards this clone: The antigen remains unidentified.

Deletions cut 5 bases from V and 7 bases from J, with 15 bases between. Germline lookup yields CDR1 SEHNR and CDR2 FQNEAQ (reference sequence). The CDR3 consists of 14 residues. Study findings and constraints: There was a moderate but significant shortening of TCRB CDR3s in all four CD4+ subsets of Type 1 diabetes patients.

This clonotype originated in a man aged 25 to 40 with type 1 diabetes. This chain connects TRBV7-9 to TRBJ2-1; D might be TRBD2 (6 bases). Sequencing was performed on stem cell memory CD4+ T cells from blood. The CDR3 DNA reads as TGTGCCAGCAGCCGGGGTGGGACTCAAAATGAGCAGTTCTTC. This translates into CASSRGGTQNEQFF.